This T cell receptor (beta chain) was captured by sequencing in a study of glioma-infiltrating T cells. Using RNA template, CDR3s of TCR alpha and beta were amplified with iRepertoire arm-PCR. TCRdb independently ran MiXCR on the multiplex PCR reads; one entry per CDR3 protein. The profile covers around 21,000 distinct CDR3 sequences, with 20% to 25% appearing a single time and under 15% taken by the ten largest. This clonotype was seen only a few times. The trim removed 6 bases at V and 3 bases at J, leaving 2 bases unmatched. This CDR3 contains 14 residues. The sequence came from a human donor with low-grade glioma or glioblastoma, undergoing nonglioma brain surgery, or in good health (not recorded which). The sequenced sample was glioma tissue, nonneoplastic brain tissue, or PBMCs (not recorded which). The chain employs TRBV12-3 or TRBV12-4 and TRBJ1-4, with 9 bases fitting TRBD1. This CDR3 reads CASRQGAANEKLFF. CDR3 DNA: TGTGCCAGCAGACAGGGGGCGGCTAATGAAAAACTGTTTTTT.